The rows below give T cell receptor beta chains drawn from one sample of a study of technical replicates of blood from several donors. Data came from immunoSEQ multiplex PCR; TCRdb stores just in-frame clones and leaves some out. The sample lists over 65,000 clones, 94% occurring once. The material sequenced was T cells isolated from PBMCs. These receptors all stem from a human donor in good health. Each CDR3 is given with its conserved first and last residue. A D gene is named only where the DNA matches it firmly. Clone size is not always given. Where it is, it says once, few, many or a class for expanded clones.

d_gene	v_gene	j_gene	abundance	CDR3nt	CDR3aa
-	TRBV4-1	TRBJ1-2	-	TGCGCCAGCAGCCAACAGGGGTTGGAGAACTATGGCTACACCTTC	CASSQQGLENYGYTF
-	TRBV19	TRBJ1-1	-	TGTGCCAGTAAAGGGCAGGGGACGACTGAAGCTTTCTTT	CASKGQGTTEAFF
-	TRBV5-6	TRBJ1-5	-	TGTGCCAGCAGCTCTCAACTGGGAGGGGGTAGCAATCAGCCCCAGCATTTT	CASSSQLGGGSNQPQHF
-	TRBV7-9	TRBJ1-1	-	TGTGCCAGCGGCCAAACAGGGAGTGAAGCTTTCTTT	CASGQTGSEAFF
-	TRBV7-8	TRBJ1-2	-	TGTGCCAGCTCAGGGGACTATGGCTACACCTTC	CASSGDYGYTF
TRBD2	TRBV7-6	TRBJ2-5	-	TGTGCCAGCAGCTTAGTGGGGAGGGATAAAGAGACCCAGTACTTC	CASSLVGRDKETQYF
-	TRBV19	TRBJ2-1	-	TGTGCCAGTAGTATAGGGCAGTTTGAGCAGTTCTTC	CASSIGQFEQFF
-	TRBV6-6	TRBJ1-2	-	TGTGCCAGCAAAAGGGGGGGCCCTTATGGCTACACCTTC	CASKRGGPYGYTF
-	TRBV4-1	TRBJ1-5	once	TGCGCCAGCAGCCAATCTCGGAATCAGCCCCAGCATTTT	CASSQSRNQPQHF
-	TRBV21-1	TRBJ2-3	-	TGTGCCACTCCCGACCGGGGCACAGATACGCAGTATTTT	CATPDRGTDTQYF
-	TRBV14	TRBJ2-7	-	TGTGCCAGCAGCCAAACAGGGCGCGAGCAGTACTTC	CASSQTGREQYF
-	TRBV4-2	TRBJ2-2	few	TGTGCCAGCAGCCCCCAGGGTGCGAACACCGGGGAGCTGTTTTTT	CASSPQGANTGELFF
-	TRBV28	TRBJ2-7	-	TGTGCCAGCAGTTTGACTGGATTCCACTACGAGCAGTACTTC	CASSLTGFHYEQYF
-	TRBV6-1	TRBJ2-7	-	TGTGCCAGCGTCAGGGGGGACTACGAGCAGTACTTC	CASVRGDYEQYF
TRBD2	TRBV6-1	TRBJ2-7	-	TGTGCCAGCAGTGAAGCGCTTCGGGTAGCGGGAGAGGATACCGAGCAGTACTTC	CASSEALRVAGEDTEQYF
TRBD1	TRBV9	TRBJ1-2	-	TGTGCCAGCAGCGAGGACCCCCGGGACAGGGACGGATCAAGCGGCTACACCTTC	CASSEDPRDRDGSSGYTF